The sequence of this TCR beta chain was determined in a study of cytomegalovirus exposure and HLA in healthy donors. Study results and caveats: It was reported that the classifier diagnosed cytomegalovirus status with high specificity and sensitivity in both the original and validation cohorts. The authors considered a cluster of highly shared sequence variants likely to be a sequencing artifact.

V dropped 3 bases and J dropped 6 bases, with 15 bases sitting between them. This CDR3 comprises 14 residues. Germline CDR1 reads MDHEN; CDR2 reads SYDVKM. The PCR ran on 60 Vbeta and 13 Jbeta primers. The assay was immunoSEQ multiplex PCR, and TCRdb's table has in-frame clones only and misses some. The table records about 90,000 clones, 70% to 85% of them present only once. Concerning this clone itself: What it binds is unknown.

The V call is TRBV28, the J call TRBJ2-7, with D perhaps TRBD1 (5 bases). The receptor was isolated from a man between 25 and 39 years old in good health and CMV-seronegative. The sequencing input was PBMCs. The CDR3 DNA is TGTGCCAGCAGTTTCCCCCCGGACACCACCGAGCAGTACTTC. This encodes CASSFPPDTTEQYF.